This T cell receptor (beta chain) was profiled in a study of radiation and T cells in renal cell carcinoma. Regarding the study as a whole: From baseline, blood top tumor clonotypes peaked at 2 weeks post-radiation. No pretreatment tumor biopsies were available for baseline clonotypes.

As concerns this clone: Its antigen is not known.

The time point here: blood 4 weeks post-SBRT, at nephrectomy. Stated treatment: 15 Gy SBRT to primary tumor, nephrectomy 4 weeks later. Nephrectomy followed 15 Gy stereotactic body radiation by 4 weeks. Radiation-treated patients gave blood at baseline, week 2 and week 4. Sequenced by immunoSEQ multiplex PCR; TCRdb stores in-frame clones only, minus some. This table holds tens of thousands of clones, about 84% found once. Trimming cost V 0 bases and J 1 base; bases outside gene matches: 7. Germline V lookup: CDR1 GTSNPN, CDR2 SVGIG (reference sequence). The CDR3 contains 16 residues. The sample in question was blood, obtained from a patient whose treatment included radiotherapy and nephrectomy. V and J are TRBV30 and TRBJ2-7, with 9 positions matching TRBD1. The clonotype originates from a man in his 60s with renal cell carcinoma. The DNA of the CDR3 is TGTGCCTGGAGTGTATCACGGACAGGGGTGTCCTACGAGCAGTACTTC. Translated, it gives CAWSVSRTGVSYEQYF.